These 23 T cell receptor beta chains share one sample of origin, sequenced in a study of Ad26.COV2.S vaccination and SARS-CoV-2 variants listed by TCRdb under 2021. The treatment or condition label for this specimen denotes: some 20 received Ad26.COV2.S at low or high dose, single or two shots; roughly five received placebo; per-sample allocation not given. For vaccine and placebo recipients, repertoires were sequenced using samples collected on day 63 after the first injection. Library method: the immunoSEQ multiplex PCR assay. Entries here come from immuneACCESS through TCRdb and include only in-frame sequences with V and J called. Some clones fail to appear in such tables; in the studies checked, an unresolved V gene covers under half of the shortfall, and the cause of the remainder is unknown. This sample lists a few hundred thousand clones; around 91% were detected once. The ten largest account for about 4.5% of the sample.

The material was peripheral blood, obtained in a trial of Ad26.COV2.S vaccine versus placebo. These receptors were collected from a person aged 18 to 59 who received the Ad26.COV2.S COVID-19 vaccine or a placebo.

This clone has only one observation. V gene TRBV6-6 combines with J gene TRBJ2-1; 8 nucleotides agree with TRBD2. Per the germline V gene, CDR1 is MNHNY and CDR2 is SVGAGI (reference sequence). J gave up 9 bases and V 6 bases, and 10 bases lay outside the gene matches. The CDR3 extends over 14 amino acids. The CDR3 protein is CASSPGTRIIEQFF. CDR3 in DNA: TGTGCCAGCAGCCCCGGGACTAGAATCATTGAGCAGTTCTTC.

The V call is TRBV19, the J call TRBJ2-5, with 9 positions matching TRBD2. Germline CDR1 LNHDA, CDR2 SQIVND (reference sequence). V shed 3 bases, J shed 5 bases, and the junction held 1 base outside the gene matches. The CDR3 loop spans 13 amino acids. CDR3 region: CASSMRGGETQYF. The CDR3 DNA sequence: TGTGCCAGTAGTATGCGGGGGGGGGAGACCCAGTACTTC.

This chain uses TRBV9 with TRBJ2-1, with TRBD2 as a possible D gene (5 bases). The germline CDR1 and CDR2 sequences are SGDLS and YYNGEE. CDR3 length equals 15 residues. V gave up 0 bases and J gave up 2 bases, with 9 bases separating them. The CDR3 is CASSVARAPYNEQFF. CDR3 in DNA: TGTGCCAGCAGCGTAGCGCGGGCTCCCTACAATGAGCAGTTCTTC.

The V call is TRBV19, the J call TRBJ2-2; no reliable D call. V shed 3 bases and J shed 8 bases, with 10 bases lying between them. The germline gives CDR1 LNHDA, CDR2 SQIVND (reference sequence). The CDR3 is made up of 13 amino acids. The CDR3 DNA is TGTGCCAGTAGTATCGAATCGGGTGGGGAGCTGTTTTTT. Encoded protein: CASSIESGGELFF.

This clone was seen just once. The chain carries TRBV18 and TRBJ1-4, with 7 positions matching TRBD1. The CDR3 sequence is 14 residues long. Per germline, CDR1 KGHSH and CDR2 LQKENI. The J segment lost 6 bases and the V segment lost 3 bases, leaving 4 bases of the junction unmatched. The CDR3 loop reads CASSPTGRDEKLFF. DNA for the CDR3: TGTGCCAGCTCACCGACAGGGAGGGATGAAAAACTGTTTTTT.

The chain recombines TRBV7-2 with TRBJ2-7, with 7 bases fitting TRBD1. The trim removed 4 bases at V and 12 bases at J, leaving 12 bases unmatched. The CDR3 length is 13 residues. Germline loops: CDR1 SGHTA, CDR2 FQGNSA. The CDR3 coding sequence is TGTGCCAGCAGCTCAACAAGGGGGCGCATGGGGTACTTC. This codes for CASSSTRGRMGYF.

The chain combines TRBV7-9 with TRBJ2-1; D uncertain. The CDR3 extends over 14 amino acids. Per germline, CDR1 SEHNR and CDR2 FQNEAQ (reference sequence). V shed 1 base and J shed 5 bases, with 9 bases lying between them. CDR3 sequence: CASSLGTIDNEQFF. The CDR3 bases are TGTGCCAGCAGCTTAGGTACTATTGACAATGAGCAGTTCTTC.

This clone was recorded once. This rearrangement joins TRBV7-6 to TRBJ2-3; no clear D. This CDR3 region has 13 residues. V shed 2 bases and J shed 3 bases, with 6 bases lying between them. Germline lookup yields CDR1 SGHVS and CDR2 FNYEAQ. The CDR3 is CASSLRRTDTQYF. The CDR3 DNA follows: TGTGCCAGCAGCTTAAGGAGAACAGATACGCAGTATTTT.

The chain is built from TRBV2 and TRBJ1-1, with D uncertain. V lost 2 bases, J lost 5 bases, and 6 bases lay in between. CDR3 length: 12 amino acids. Germline V gene lookup returns CDR1 SNHLY and CDR2 FYNNEI. Written as DNA, the CDR3 is TGTGCCAGCAGTGAAATAGGGACTGAAGCTTTCTTT. This gives the protein CASSEIGTEAFF.

This clone was counted a single time. The CDR3 region is CASSSGQGRDQPQHF. The CDR3 nucleotides are TGTGCCAGTAGTAGTGGACAGGGAAGAGATCAGCCCCAGCATTTT. The chain uses TRBV19 and TRBJ1-5; 8 bases are a match to TRBD1. Germline lookup yields CDR1 LNHDA and CDR2 SQIVND (reference sequence). This CDR3 contains 15 residues. Trimming took 4 bases from V and 5 from J; bases not matched to a gene: 7.

This chain connects TRBV7-8 to TRBJ1-2, with 7 bases lining up with TRBD1. The germline CDR1 and CDR2 sequences are SGHVS and FQNEAQ. After removal of 3 bases from V and 8 bases from J, the junction contained 6 bases not matched to a gene. The CDR3 spans 13 residues. This CDR3 reads CASSLTGYSGYTF. The CDR3 DNA follows: TGTGCCAGCAGCTTGACAGGGTATAGCGGCTACACCTTC.

This sequence joins TRBV10-2 and TRBJ2-7, with 7 bases matching TRBD2. Germline V gives CDR1 WSHSY, CDR2 SAAADI. V lost 8 bases and J lost 4; bases outside the gene matches: 8. The CDR3 extends over 13 amino acids. The CDR3 loop is CASARGGPYEQYF. CDR3 DNA sequence: TGCGCCAGCGCGCGGGGAGGGCCATACGAGCAGTACTTC.

This chain connects TRBV7-8 to TRBJ2-7; the match to TRBD1 covers 7 bases. CDR3 length: 14 amino acids. Germline CDR1 SGHVS, CDR2 FQNEAQ. Unmatched junction bases numbered 8, after V lost 5 bases and J lost 4 bases. CDR3 bases: TGTGCCAGCAGCCAGCGACAGGGACATTACGAGCAGTACTTC. Protein product: CASSQRQGHYEQYF.

The count of this clone is one. This chain links TRBV27 with TRBJ2-3, with D possibly being TRBD2 (6 bases). The CDR3 consists of 15 residues. Germline lookup yields CDR1 MNHEY and CDR2 SMNVEV (reference sequence). V lost 5 bases and J 6 bases, leaving 18 bases between the germline ends. The CDR3 here is CASSQGPPGADTQYF. CDR3 sequence (DNA): TGTGCCAGCAGTCAAGGGCCCCCGGGAGCCGATACGCAGTATTTT.

In its sample, this clone was seen many times. The chain combines TRBV7-9 with TRBJ2-2; D possibly corresponds to TRBD2 (6 bases). V shed 10 bases and J shed 3 bases, with 12 bases lying between them. The CDR3 extends over 13 amino acids. CDR1 is SEHNR and CDR2 is FQNEAQ in the germline V gene (reference sequence). The CDR3 DNA is TGTGCCACTCGGGGCGGGGACACCGGGGAGCTGTTTTTT. This codes for CATRGGDTGELFF.

V is TRBV28 and J is TRBJ2-7, with TRBD2 identical over 10 bases. The trim removed 3 bases at V and 2 bases at J, leaving 10 bases unmatched. CDR1 is MDHEN and CDR2 is SYDVKM in the germline V gene. CDR3 length: 17 amino acids. Written as DNA, the CDR3 is TGTGCCAGCAGTTTGATACCTAGCGGGAGAGCTGCCTACGAGCAGTACTTC. It is translated as CASSLIPSGRAAYEQYF.

The chain recombines TRBV23-1 with TRBJ2-7; 7 nucleotides align to TRBD1. TRBV23-1 carries the ORF label, with uncertain function. Trimming took 0 bases from V and 3 from J; bases not matched to a gene: 17. The CDR3 consists of 19 residues. The CDR3 coding sequence is TGCGCCAGCAGTCAATCCGGGACCCTTTGGGACAGTAAAAACTACGAGCAGTACTTC. It yields the protein CASSQSGTLWDSKNYEQYF.

This chain joins TRBV7-2 and TRBJ2-7; TRBD1 or TRBD2 may be the D gene (5 bases each). The germline V gene has CDR1 SGHTA and CDR2 FQGNSA. The CDR3 sequence is 16 residues long. Between the trimmed V and J ends, which lost 1 base and 2 bases, there was a span of 15 bases. The CDR3 nucleotides are TGTGCCAGCAGCTTAGGGAGATCAGGGACCGCCTACGAGCAGTACTTC. Amino acid sequence: CASSLGRSGTAYEQYF. Based on the CDR3 plus reference TRBV7-2 and TRBJ2-7, the full variable domain is GAGVSQSPSNKVTEKGKDVELRCDPISGHTALYWYRQSLGQGLEFLIYFQGNSAPDKSGLPSDRFSAERTGGSVSTLTIQRTQQEDSAVYLCASSLGRSGTAYEQYFGPGTRLTVT.

The chain joins TRBV7-9 to TRBJ2-1; the match to TRBD1 covers 7 bases. With 4 bases clipped from V and 3 bases from J, the junction kept 3 bases outside the gene matches. The CDR3 consists of 14 residues. In germline, CDR1 is SEHNR, CDR2 FQNEAQ (reference sequence). In DNA form, the CDR3 reads TGTGCCAGCAGCTCGGGACAGTACTACAATGAGCAGTTCTTC. Protein product: CASSSGQYYNEQFF.

CDR3 coding DNA: TGTGCCAGCAGCCAAGATGGCAGGGGAGGCTATGGCTACACCTTC. Its translation: CASSQDGRGGYGYTF. V is TRBV4-2 and J is TRBJ1-2; possibly TRBD1 for D (6 bases). V lost 0 bases and J lost 4, with 12 bases in between. Per the germline V gene, CDR1 is LGHNA and CDR2 is YNFKEQ. There are 15 residues in the CDR3.

The V gene is TRBV13, the J gene TRBJ2-2; no clear D. This CDR3 region has 14 residues. V was trimmed by 5 bases and J by 2 bases, leaving 9 bases between them. Per germline, CDR1 PRHDT and CDR2 FYEKMQ (reference sequence). The CDR3 nucleotides read TGTGCCAGCAGCCGTACCCGAAACACCGGGGAGCTGTTTTTT. As protein: CASSRTRNTGELFF.

The chain joins TRBV28 to TRBJ2-7; D gene ambiguous. CDR1 is MDHEN, CDR2 SYDVKM, per germline. The V gene lost 1 base and the J gene lost 2 bases, with 12 bases spanning the gap. CDR3 length equals 15 residues. CDR3 in DNA: TGTGCCAGCAGTTTATTCCCCGGGTTAACCTACGAGCAGTACTTC. Protein sequence: CASSLFPGLTYEQYF.

The chain employs TRBV12-3 or TRBV12-4 and TRBJ2-7; D is unresolved. Trimming pared 2 bases from V and 3 bases from J, leaving 8 bases between. The CDR3 length is 13 residues. This chain's CDR3 is CASSLIQIYEQYF. CDR3 DNA: TGTGCCAGCAGTTTAATCCAGATCTACGAGCAGTACTTC.